The source of this T cell receptor (beta chain) is a study of CD8+ T cells in alopecia areata. Study-wide results and limits: During tofacitinib treatment, many expanded lesional clones remained in scalp and blood. Resident alphabeta T cells of normal skin are also sequenced in scalp samples.

The sample's treatment: oral pan-JAK inhibitor, 5-10 mg twice daily. Peripheral blood samples and lesional scalp punch biopsies were obtained from alopecia areata patients. The sequencing template was cDNA reverse transcribed from extracted RNA. Assay: immunoSEQ multiplex PCR; the TCRdb copy retains only in-frame clones and omits some. In the table there are over 85,000 clones, around 55% of which are singletons. About this clone itself: Its matching antigen is unknown.

Trimming took 7 bases from V and 6 from J; bases not matched to a gene: 9. The CDR3 is made up of 14 amino acids. The germline V gene has CDR1 LNHNV and CDR2 YYDKDF (reference sequence). The source is a human donor with alopecia areata. This sample comprised CD8+ T cells sorted from blood, obtained at week 4, from a patient treated with tofacitinib. J is TRBJ2-3 and V is TRBV15; 8 bases are shared with TRBD2. CDR3 nucleotide sequence: TGTGCCACCACCATAAGCGGGAGTGAGGATACGCAGTATTTT. This codes for CATTISGSEDTQYF.